These 13 T cell receptor beta chains were sequenced from one sample in a study of shared clonotypes between healthy human individuals (dated by TCRdb to the early 2020s). The library was made by the immunoSEQ multiplex PCR assay. TCRdb re-hosts the immuneACCESS table, in-frame sequences only. Its copies lack some clones; in the studies checked, an unresolved V gene accounts for under half of them, and the cause for the rest is not known. For this sample the table gives roughly 2 million clones, of which approximately 95% were detected only once. The ten largest account for 0.1% to 0.15% of the sample. Sequenced input: naive CD4+ T cells sorted from blood. The cell subset or site tag for this specimen amounts to: CD45RA+ positively selected. Receptor source: a man aged 18 to 30 in good health.

V is TRBV5-6 and J is TRBJ2-5; TRBD1 agrees at 8 bases. The length of the CDR3 is 15 residues. Losses at the gene ends were 0 bases for V and 3 bases for J; bases not matched to a gene: 4. The germline V gene encodes CDR1 SGHDT and CDR2 YYEEEE. The chain's CDR3 is CASSLGPGQEETQYF. The CDR3 DNA sequence: TGTGCCAGCAGCTTGGGCCCGGGACAGGAAGAGACCCAGTACTTC.

This chain joins TRBV19 and TRBJ2-1; D could derive from TRBD1 or TRBD2 (5 bases each). This CDR3 spans 17 amino acids. CDR1 LNHDA and CDR2 SQIVND come from the germline V gene (reference sequence). The ends were cut back, 3 bases at V and 5 bases at J, with 20 bases in the middle. The CDR3: CASSMGLRTVLNNEQFF. The CDR3 nucleotides are TGTGCCAGTAGTATGGGGCTCCGGACTGTGCTAAACAATGAGCAGTTCTTC.

A note on this clone: The same CDR3 can be traced to other DNA sequences in this sample. The CDR3 here is CASSVTSNTGELFF. The DNA for the CDR3 is TGTGCCAGCAGCGTAACGTCGAACACCGGGGAGCTGTTTTTT. V and J are TRBV9 and TRBJ2-2; D is unclear. Germline CDR1 SGDLS, CDR2 YYNGEE. The CDR3 totals 14 residues. V was shortened by 1 base and J by 0 bases, with 4 bases between the two germline ends.

Regarding this clone: Additional DNA sequences in this sample encode the identical CDR3. CDR3 in amino acids: CASSPPGQGAGEQYF. In DNA form, the CDR3 reads TGTGCCAGCTCGCCCCCGGGACAGGGGGCGGGGGAGCAGTACTTC. The chain links TRBV18 to TRBJ2-7; 12 bases map to TRBD1. V shed 6 bases, J shed 7 bases, and the junction held 10 bases outside the gene matches. CDR1 is KGHSH, CDR2 LQKENI, per germline. The CDR3 is 15 residues long.

The J gene is TRBJ2-7, the V gene TRBV6-1; 10 bases are shared with TRBD1. Germline V lookup: CDR1 MNHNS, CDR2 SASEGT. Unmatched junction bases numbered 6, after V lost 6 bases and J lost 4 bases. The CDR3 extends over 14 amino acids. CDR3 DNA sequence: TGTGCCAGCAGGACAGGGGGCGTGGGTTACGAGCAGTACTTC. It specifies CASRTGGVGYEQYF.

For this clone: The same CDR3 can be traced to other DNA sequences in this sample. The chain couples TRBV19 to TRBJ2-3; D not resolved. Germline V CDR1 and CDR2: LNHDA, SQIVND (reference sequence). The CDR3 is 11 amino acids. V lost 3 bases and J lost 6, with 4 bases in between. For the CDR3, the DNA is TGTGCCAGTAGTATCGTTGATACGCAGTATTTT. Translation gives CASSIVDTQYF.

The genes are TRBV4-1 and TRBJ1-6; no clear D gene. CDR3 size: 13 residues. CDR1 and CDR2 from the germline V gene are MGHRA and YSYEKL. V was trimmed by 6 bases and J by 6 bases, leaving 9 bases between them. As DNA, the CDR3 is TGCGCCAGCAGACCCGGACTTAATTCACCCCTCCACTTT. Amino acid sequence: CASRPGLNSPLHF.

This chain connects TRBV2 to TRBJ1-1; D remains unclear. Trimming removed 8 bases from V and 0 bases from J, with 10 bases in between. Germline CDR1 is SNHLY and CDR2 is FYNNEI. CDR3 length: 13 amino acids. CDR3 DNA sequence: TGTGCCAGCCAGACGCAGATGAACACTGAAGCTTTCTTT. Its translation: CASQTQMNTEAFF.

Comments on this clone: The same CDR3 also results from other DNA sequences found in this sample. This chain uses TRBV5-1 with TRBJ2-7, with 10 bases matching TRBD1. This CDR3 region has 14 residues. The junction had 3 bases not matched to a gene; V was cut back by 3 bases and J by 3 bases. Germline CDR1 and CDR2: SGHRS and YFSETQ. The CDR3, as DNA: TGCGCCAGCAGCTCGGGACAGGGGAGCTACGAGCAGTACTTC. This encodes CASSSGQGSYEQYF.

This chain uses TRBV2 with TRBJ1-6; 9 nucleotides match TRBD1. V dropped 5 bases and J dropped 7; count of bases not matched to a gene: 3. Germline CDR1 and CDR2: SNHLY and FYNNEI. CDR3 length: 14 amino acids. CDR3 amino acids: CASSRTGDNSPLHF. In DNA, the CDR3 is TGTGCCAGCAGTAGGACAGGGGACAATTCACCCCTCCACTTT.

The chain recombines TRBV5-1 with TRBJ2-6; D call uncertain. The CDR3 extends over 15 amino acids. The V and J ends lost 4 bases and 0 bases respectively, with 8 bases between them. Looked up from germline, CDR1 is SGHRS and CDR2 is YFSETQ. Written as DNA, the CDR3 is TGCGCCAGCAGCGACAAGAGCTCTGGGGCCAACGTCCTGACTTTC. Its translation: CASSDKSSGANVLTF.

This chain joins TRBV5-6 and TRBJ2-3, with 10 bases lining up with TRBD1. CDR1 SGHDT and CDR2 YYEEEE come from the germline V gene. The CDR3 is made up of 19 amino acids. The ends lost 4 bases at V and 5 bases at J; junction bases unmatched: 19. CDR3 protein: CASSLLDSSPGTGVDTQYF. The CDR3 DNA follows: TGTGCCAGCAGCCTCCTGGATTCGAGTCCCGGGACAGGGGTAGATACGCAGTATTTT.

This clone was counted a single time. The V call is TRBV5-5, the J call TRBJ2-7; 7 nucleotides line up with TRBD1. The CDR3 runs to 14 residues. Germline V CDR1 and CDR2: SGHKS, YYEKEE (reference sequence). V shed 4 bases, J shed 2 bases, and the junction held 6 bases outside the gene matches. The CDR3 region has the DNA TGTGCCAGCAGCCTGGGACAGCAGGCCTACGAGCAGTACTTC. This translates into CASSLGQQAYEQYF.